One sample yielded the 23 T cell receptor beta chains listed below, sequenced in a study of T cell repertoires in cytomegalovirus infection. A single record per CDR3 protein comes from TCRdb applying MiXCR to the reads. The sample carries roughly 120,000 distinct CDR3 sequences, around 10% recorded once. These receptors' targets are unknown. What was sequenced was PBMCs, sequenced either directly or after in vitro stimulation (not recorded which). The receptor source for this set is a human donor in good health (CMV status not recorded). Some clones in this sample may be carry-over from other donors' samples.

This clonotype has just a few counts. The CDR3 DNA reads as TGTGCCAGCTCTTGGAAGCGCACAGATACGCAGTATTTT. Translating it yields CASSWKRTDTQYF. This rearrangement joins TRBV5-4 to TRBJ2-3; D uncertain. V was clipped by 7 bases and J by 1 base, with 10 bases between them. Germline V lookup: CDR1 SGHNT, CDR2 YYREEE (reference sequence). This CDR3 comprises 13 residues. Supplemented by reference TRBV5-4 and TRBJ2-3, the full variable domain reads ETGVTQSPTHLIKTRGQQVTLRCSSQSGHNTVSWYQQALGQGPQFIFQYYREEENGRGNFPPRFSGLQFPNYSSELNVNALELDDSALYLCASSWKRTDTQYFGPGTRLTVL.

This clonotype was seen only once. The rearrangement uses TRBV6-5 and TRBJ1-1; unclear D gene. This CDR3 comprises 13 residues. In germline, CDR1 is MNHEY, CDR2 SVGAGI. The ends were cut back, 2 bases at V and 5 bases at J, with 9 bases in the middle. CDR3 residues: CASSYGEATEAFF. Written as DNA, the CDR3 is TGTGCCAGCAGTTACGGGGAGGCAACTGAAGCTTTCTTT.

V gene TRBV12-3 or TRBV12-4 combines with J gene TRBJ2-1, with 9 bases matching TRBD2. This CDR3 has 17 residues. V shed 3 bases, J shed 13 bases, and the junction held 19 bases outside the gene matches. CDR3 protein: CASSLARSGSPTESQFF. The CDR3 DNA reads as TGTGCCAGCAGTTTGGCGCGTAGCGGGAGTCCGACAGAGTCACAGTTCTTC.

This chain uses TRBV14 with TRBJ2-7; 7 positions agree with TRBD1. The CDR3 is made up of 14 amino acids. J was trimmed by 0 bases and V by 4 bases; bases with no gene match: 3. Germline V gene data show CDR1 as SGHDN and CDR2 as FVKESK. CDR3 coding DNA: TGTGCCAGCAGCCGACAGGGCCGCTCCTACGAGCAGTACGTC. It translates to CASSRQGRSYEQYV.

This clonotype was seen at least ten times. V is TRBV4-3 and J is TRBJ2-7; TRBD1 or TRBD2 may be the D gene (5 bases each). This CDR3 spans 14 amino acids. Germline V lookup: CDR1 LGHNA, CDR2 YSLEER. Trimming took off 0 bases at V and 4 bases at J, with 10 bases between the two ends. The CDR3 DNA reads TGCGCCAGCAGCCAAGAGCTGGGACCTTACGAGCAGTACTTC. This encodes CASSQELGPYEQYF.

The rearrangement uses TRBV28 and TRBJ2-7; D possibly matches TRBD1 or TRBD2 (6 bases each). CDR3 length: 16 amino acids. Germline lookup yields CDR1 MDHEN and CDR2 SYDVKM. Trimming pared 6 bases from V and 5 bases from J, leaving 23 bases between. For the CDR3, the DNA is TGTGCCAGCAGGGGGGGATCCGGGACAACGGTCGACGAGCAGTACGTC. It yields the protein CASRGGSGTTVDEQYV.

V usage is TRBV5-4 and J usage is TRBJ2-2; D is perhaps TRBD1 (6 bases). Germline lookup yields CDR1 SGHNT and CDR2 YYREEE (reference sequence). V was cut by 5 bases and J by 0 bases, with 11 bases left in between. This CDR3 contains 15 residues. The CDR3 reads CASRPGQANTGELFF. The CDR3 DNA sequence: TGTGCCAGCAGGCCGGGACAAGCGAACACCGGGGAGCTGTTTTTT.

This clonotype was counted at least ten times. CDR3 sequence (DNA): TGTGCCACCAGTGATTCAACACAGGGAGTACCCTCCTACAATGAGCAGTTCTTC. This gives the protein CATSDSTQGVPSYNEQFF. This chain uses TRBV24-1 with TRBJ2-1; D is perhaps TRBD1 (6 bases). V shed 2 bases and J shed 0 bases, with 16 bases lying between them. The CDR3 contains 18 residues. CDR1 and CDR2 from the germline V gene are KGHDR and SFDVKD.

The V and J genes are TRBV6-2 or TRBV6-3 and TRBJ2-7; 8 bases match TRBD2. In germline, CDR1 is MNHEY, CDR2 SVGEGT. Trimming cost V 2 bases and J 5 bases; bases outside gene matches: 8. The CDR3 covers 15 residues. CDR3 nucleotides: TGTGCCAGCAGTTACCCAAGCGGGAGAGCAGACGAGCAGTACTTC. It specifies CASSYPSGRADEQYF.

V usage is TRBV24-1 and J usage is TRBJ1-5; tentatively, D is TRBD1 (6 bases). CDR1 is KGHDR and CDR2 is SFDVKD in the germline V gene. Trimming pared 4 bases from V and 6 bases from J, leaving 12 bases between. The CDR3 is made up of 14 amino acids. In DNA, the CDR3 is TGTGCCACCAGTGACCAGGACAGTTTTCAGCCCCAGCATTTT. Its translation is CATSDQDSFQPQHF.

This clonotype was found a few times. This chain links TRBV4-1 with TRBJ2-2; 7 bases map to TRBD1. V shed 3 bases and J 2 bases; nucleotides not matched to a gene: 6. The CDR3 loop spans 16 amino acids. Germline CDR1 reads MGHRA; CDR2 reads YSYEKL. This CDR3 reads CASSHLGTANTGELFF. In DNA, the CDR3 is TGCGCCAGCAGCCACCTCGGGACAGCCAACACCGGGGAGCTGTTTTTT.

This clonotype was seen at least ten times. The J gene is TRBJ1-1, the V gene TRBV19; unclear D gene. CDR3 length equals 14 residues. Germline CDR1 is LNHDA and CDR2 is SQIVND (reference sequence). Trimming pared 3 bases from V and 3 bases from J, leaving 11 bases between. In DNA, the CDR3 is TGTGCCAGTAGTATGTCCGGGAGGTACACTGAAGCTTTCTTT. The encoded protein is CASSMSGRYTEAFF.

The table lists this clonotype with a few counts. The rearrangement uses TRBV10-3 and TRBJ2-5, with D maybe TRBD2 (6 bases). Germline CDR1 ENHRY, CDR2 SYGVKD. The CDR3 runs to 13 residues. Trimming removed 4 bases from V and 4 bases from J, with 10 bases in between. The CDR3 sequence is CAISGEEGETQYF. In DNA, the CDR3 is TGTGCCATCAGTGGCGAGGAGGGAGAGACCCAGTACTTC.

Regarding this clonotype: One end of the junction does not line up with germline, which may come from a read error. The chain joins TRBV9 to TRBJ2-5; D may be TRBD1 or TRBD2 (6 bases each). CDR3 length: 15 amino acids. Germline-derived CDR1 and CDR2 are SGDLS and YYNGEE. CDR3 nucleotide sequence: TGTGCCAGCAGCGAGGAGGGGGTAGCGAGGAACCAGATGCACTTC. It yields the protein CASSEEGVARNQMHF.

At least ten counts were recorded for this clonotype. The chain joins TRBV7-2 to TRBJ2-1, with 10 bases lining up with TRBD2. The germline gives CDR1 SGHTA, CDR2 FQGNSA. V lost 1 base, J lost 9 bases, and 9 bases stayed unmatched. CDR3 length equals 16 residues. This CDR3 is CASSLGAGGFGSEQFF. In DNA, the CDR3 is TGTGCCAGCAGCTTAGGAGCGGGAGGGTTTGGTAGTGAGCAGTTCTTC.

The chain couples TRBV12-3 or TRBV12-4 to TRBJ2-3; 7 bases match TRBD1. The V and J ends lost 5 bases and 7 bases, in that order; junction bases with no gene match: 18. The CDR3 totals 17 residues. Written as DNA, the CDR3 is TGTGCCAGCAGTCGCACCTACAGGGGTAGTGTTGATCATACGCAGTATTTT. This encodes CASSRTYRGSVDHTQYF.

The table lists this clonotype with many counts. The rearrangement uses TRBV12-3 or TRBV12-4 and TRBJ1-2; a possible D gene is TRBD1 (6 bases). This CDR3 region has 13 residues. V was trimmed by 5 bases and J by 6 bases, leaving 13 bases between them. CDR3 in amino acids: CASSAQGSNGYTF. The DNA of the CDR3 is TGTGCCAGCAGTGCCCAGGGGTCGAATGGCTACACCTTC.

The V gene is TRBV4-3, the J gene TRBJ2-7, with no clear D. The CDR3 contains 16 residues. The germline V gene has CDR1 LGHNA and CDR2 YSLEER. V was cut by 0 bases and J by 0 bases, with 12 bases left in between. The DNA of the CDR3 is TGCGCCAGCAGCCAAGAAGTTCTCGGCAGCTCCTACGAGCAGTACTTC. It is translated as CASSQEVLGSSYEQYF.

The chain uses TRBV15 and TRBJ2-1, with 9 nucleotides matching TRBD1. Germline assignment: CDR1 LNHNV and CDR2 YYDKDF (reference sequence). This CDR3 spans 15 amino acids. The J segment lost 7 bases and the V segment lost 1 base, leaving 5 bases of the junction unmatched. Written as DNA, the CDR3 is TGTGCCACCAGCAGAGGAGGACAGGGGAGGAATGAGCAGTTCTTC. Protein: CATSRGGQGRNEQFF.

This clonotype was counted a few times. The chain has TRBV9 and TRBJ1-5; D is unclear. Germline V gives CDR1 SGDLS, CDR2 YYNGEE. The CDR3 extends over 14 amino acids. V lost 4 bases and J 0 bases, leaving 8 bases between the germline ends. This chain's CDR3 is CASSPRNSNQPQHF. CDR3 coding DNA: TGTGCCAGCAGCCCCCGGAATAGCAATCAGCCCCAGCATTTT. The full variable domain, its missing parts supplied by reference TRBV9 and TRBJ1-5, is DSGVTQTPKHLITATGQRVTLRCSPRSGDLSVYWYQQSLDQGLQFLIQYYNGEERAKGNILERFSAQQFPDLHSELNLSSLELGDSALYFCASSPRNSNQPQHFGDGTRLSIL.

This clonotype was seen only a few times. This chain joins TRBV6-2 or TRBV6-3 and TRBJ2-7, with 12 nucleotides matching TRBD2. The length of the CDR3 is 15 residues. Unmatched junction bases numbered 8, after V lost 8 bases and J lost 3 bases. The germline CDR1 and CDR2 sequences are MNHEY and SVGEGT. CDR3 residues: CASRRGTSGYYEQYV. The CDR3 region has the DNA TGTGCCAGCCGACGAGGGACTAGCGGGTACTACGAGCAGTACGTC.

The chain has TRBV25-1 and TRBJ2-1, with 12 bases fitting TRBD2. Germline values: CDR1 MGHDK, CDR2 SYGVNS. The V and J ends lost 7 bases and 5 bases, in that order; junction bases with no gene match: 6. The CDR3 runs 15 residues. CDR3 residues: CASKPSGRENNEQFF. CDR3 DNA: TGTGCCAGCAAACCTAGCGGGAGGGAAAACAATGAGCAGTTCTTC.

The V and J genes are TRBV6-2 or TRBV6-3 and TRBJ2-5; 9 bases are a match to TRBD1. Germline V gene sequence: CDR1 MNHEY, CDR2 SVGEGT. J gave up 5 bases and V 7 bases, and 14 bases lay outside the gene matches. The CDR3 length is 16 residues. CDR3 amino acids: CASTPWTGVTWETQYF. CDR3 bases: TGTGCCAGCACCCCGTGGACAGGGGTCACATGGGAGACCCAGTACTTC.